Below, 13 T cell receptor beta chains from the same sample are listed, as sequenced in a study of cytomegalovirus exposure and HLA in healthy donors (dated by TCRdb to the late 2010s). The library relied on the immunoSEQ multiplex PCR assay. A mixture of 60 forward primers for TCR Vbeta segments and 13 reverse primers for TCR Jbeta segments was used in the multiplex PCR. TCRdb took this table from immuneACCESS and kept in-frame rearrangements with V and J called. Such tables lack part of the clones; where checked against another copy, unresolved V genes explain under half of the gap, and the rest is unexplained. The sample table contains about 200,000 clones; only one count was recorded for 80% to 85% of them. Jointly, the top ten make up around 1% of the sample. Sequencing was done on a sample of PBMCs. Every receptor here comes from a woman aged 40 to 55 in good health and CMV-seronegative.

This clone was recorded a few times. This CDR3 is CASSLAGSGGDNEQFF. The CDR3 DNA is TGCGCCAGCAGCTTAGCGGGATCCGGTGGGGACAATGAGCAGTTCTTC. The chain joins TRBV5-1 to TRBJ2-1; 7 bases line up with TRBD2. Germline V gives CDR1 SGHRS, CDR2 YFSETQ. With V trimmed by 2 bases and J by 5 bases, 10 bases remained unmatched. The CDR3 runs 16 residues.

This chain uses TRBV9 with TRBJ1-3; unclear D gene. The germline V gene has CDR1 SGDLS and CDR2 YYNGEE. CDR3 length: 14 amino acids. Trimming took off 4 bases at V and 4 bases at J, with 12 bases between the two ends. This chain's CDR3 is CASSLTIQGNTIYF. CDR3 DNA sequence: TGTGCCAGCAGCTTAACGATCCAGGGAAACACCATATATTTT. Together with reference TRBV9 and TRBJ1-3, the CDR3 gives the full variable domain: DSGVTQTPKHLITATGQRVTLRCSPRSGDLSVYWYQQSLDQGLQFLIQYYNGEERAKGNILERFSAQQFPDLHSELNLSSLELGDSALYFCASSLTIQGNTIYFGEGSWLTVV.

The chain has TRBV5-1 and TRBJ2-2; D unclear. Germline assignment: CDR1 SGHRS and CDR2 YFSETQ. V was clipped by 1 base and J by 0 bases, with 4 bases between them. The CDR3 totals 14 residues. The CDR3 DNA is TGCGCCAGCAGCTTGACACCGAACACCGGGGAGCTGTTTTTT. Protein: CASSLTPNTGELFF.

The chain links TRBV2 to TRBJ2-7, with 9 nucleotides matching TRBD1. CDR1 and CDR2 from the germline V gene are SNHLY and FYNNEI. The CDR3 is 16 residues long. V was pared by 7 bases and J by 3 bases, with 13 bases of the junction left unmatched. The CDR3 nucleotides are TGTGCCAGCAAATTATTTGGGGGGACAGGGTACTACGAGCAGTACTTC. It specifies CASKLFGGTGYYEQYF.

This chain joins TRBV27 and TRBJ1-2, with D maybe TRBD1 (5 bases). The V gene lost 3 bases and the J gene lost 12 bases, with 17 bases spanning the gap. Germline CDR1 is MNHEY and CDR2 is SMNVEV (reference sequence). The CDR3 has 13 residues. The CDR3, as DNA: TGTGCCAGCAGTTTGCAAATAAACGGGGGTCACACCTTC. It encodes CASSLQINGGHTF.

The V call is TRBV5-1, the J call TRBJ1-6, with a tentative D call TRBD1 (6 bases). V lost 0 bases and J 7 bases, leaving 8 bases between the germline ends. In germline, CDR1 is SGHRS, CDR2 YFSETQ. CDR3 size: 14 residues. This CDR3 is CASSLGTVNSPLHF. In DNA form, the CDR3 reads TGCGCCAGCAGCTTGGGGACAGTAAATTCACCCCTCCACTTT.

This clone was detected only once. The J gene is TRBJ1-1, the V gene TRBV7-9; TRBD1 might be the D (5 bases). V shed 5 bases and J shed 1 base, with 26 bases lying between them. In germline, CDR1 is SEHNR, CDR2 FQNEAQ (reference sequence). The CDR3 has 19 amino acids. The CDR3 here is CASSPYRPDGSIPNTEAFF. As DNA, the CDR3 is TGTGCCAGCAGCCCGTACAGGCCCGACGGATCCATTCCGAACACTGAAGCTTTCTTT.

The chain joins TRBV11-2 to TRBJ2-1; perhaps TRBD1 as D (6 bases). The V gene's germline CDR1 is SGHAT and CDR2 FQNNGV. V lost 7 bases and J lost 5, with 15 bases in between. This CDR3 comprises 14 residues. CDR3 residues: CASNGRDNNNEQFF. In DNA, the CDR3 is TGTGCCAGCAATGGCCGGGACAACAACAATGAGCAGTTCTTC.

V is TRBV10-3 and J is TRBJ2-3; TRBD1 matches 9 bases. This CDR3 region has 16 residues. V shed 6 bases and J 2 bases; nucleotides not matched to a gene: 9. Germline V gene data show CDR1 as ENHRY and CDR2 as SYGVKD. The CDR3 protein is CAISAPGQGNTDTQYF. CDR3 nucleotide sequence: TGTGCCATCAGCGCGCCGGGACAGGGTAACACAGATACGCAGTATTTT.

This chain joins TRBV19 and TRBJ1-2; no firm D call. This CDR3 contains 11 residues. V lost 7 bases and J lost 2, with 5 bases in between. The germline V gene has CDR1 LNHDA and CDR2 SQIVND (reference sequence). DNA of the CDR3: TGTGCCAGTAACAAAAACTATGGCTACACCTTC. Amino acids: CASNKNYGYTF.

This clone is a singleton in its sample. This chain links TRBV19 with TRBJ2-1; no firm D call. V was shortened by 4 bases and J by 8 bases, with 15 bases between the two germline ends. CDR3 length: 14 residues. Germline V gives CDR1 LNHDA, CDR2 SQIVND (reference sequence). CDR3 loop: CASSNPGLRDEQFF. CDR3 bases: TGTGCCAGTAGTAATCCGGGTCTACGGGATGAGCAGTTCTTC.

This clone was detected only once. The chain combines TRBV6-5 with TRBJ2-1; D ambiguous. Trimming cost V 4 bases and J 7 bases, with 11 bases left between them. The CDR3 consists of 13 residues. CDR1 MNHEY and CDR2 SVGAGI come from the germline V gene. The CDR3: CASSWVLRNEQFF. The CDR3 DNA sequence: TGTGCCAGCAGTTGGGTACTGAGGAATGAGCAGTTCTTC.

V and J are TRBV30 and TRBJ1-3, with D possibly matching TRBD1 (5 bases). Germline CDR1 reads GTSNPN; CDR2 reads SVGIG (reference sequence). There are 17 residues in the CDR3. The germline V and J ends were trimmed by 0 bases and 3 bases, with 18 bases remaining between them. The CDR3: CAWSVDSGDLGGNTIYF. The CDR3 region has the DNA TGTGCCTGGAGTGTAGATTCGGGGGATCTGGGTGGAAACACCATATATTTT.